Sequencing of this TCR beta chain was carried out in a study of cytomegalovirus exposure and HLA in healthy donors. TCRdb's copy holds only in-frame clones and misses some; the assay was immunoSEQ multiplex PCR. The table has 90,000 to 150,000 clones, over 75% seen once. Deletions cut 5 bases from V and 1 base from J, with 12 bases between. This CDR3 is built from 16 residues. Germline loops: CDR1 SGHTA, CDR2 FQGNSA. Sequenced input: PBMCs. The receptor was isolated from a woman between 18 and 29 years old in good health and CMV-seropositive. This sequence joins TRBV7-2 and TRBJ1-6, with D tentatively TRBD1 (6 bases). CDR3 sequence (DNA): TGTGCCAGCAGCAGAACAGGGACGTCCTATAATTCACCCCTCCACTTT. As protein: CASSRTGTSYNSPLHF.